One T cell receptor (beta chain) is described in this entry. Germline V gives CDR1 MGHRA, CDR2 YSYEKL. Losses at the gene ends were 1 base for V and 2 bases for J; bases not matched to a gene: 5. The CDR3 loop spans 15 amino acids. This entry belongs to a study of T cell changes during pregnancy in multiple sclerosis. Profiled with immunoSEQ multiplex PCR; TCRdb holds only in-frame clones, not every one. Here the sample spans roughly 58,000 clones, approximately 94% being singletons. The sequence came from a female donor with multiple sclerosis, enrolled in a pregnancy study. Material: CD8+ T cells from peripheral blood mononuclear cells, obtained in the third trimester of pregnancy. The V gene is TRBV4-1, the J gene TRBJ2-7; TRBD2 matches at 7 bases. The DNA of the CDR3 is TGCGCCAGCAGCCAAGGGCTAGCGGTTACCTACGAGCAGTACTTC. Translated, it gives CASSQGLAVTYEQYF.